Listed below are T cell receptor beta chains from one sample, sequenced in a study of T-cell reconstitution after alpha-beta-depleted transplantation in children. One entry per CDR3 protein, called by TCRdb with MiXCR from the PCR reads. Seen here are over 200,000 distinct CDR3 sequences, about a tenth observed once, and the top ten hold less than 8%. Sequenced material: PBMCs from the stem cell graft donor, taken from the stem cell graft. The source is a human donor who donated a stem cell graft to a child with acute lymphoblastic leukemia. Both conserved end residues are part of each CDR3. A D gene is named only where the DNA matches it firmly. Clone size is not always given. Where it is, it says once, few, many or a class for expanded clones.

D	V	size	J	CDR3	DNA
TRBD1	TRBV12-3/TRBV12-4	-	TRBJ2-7	CASSRQGVYEQYF	TGTGCCAGCAGTCGACAGGGTGTCTACGAGCAGTACTTC
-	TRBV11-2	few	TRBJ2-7	CASSLDPRTGSYEQYF	TGTGCCAGCAGCTTAGACCCGAGAACAGGGTCCTACGAGCAGTACTTC
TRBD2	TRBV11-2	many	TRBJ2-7	CASSLTLGTSSYEQYF	TGTGCCAGCAGCCTCACCCTAGGGACTAGCTCCTACGAGCAGTACTTC
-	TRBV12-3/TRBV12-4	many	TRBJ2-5	CASSFKGETQYF	TGTGCCAGCAGTTTTAAAGGAGAGACCCAGTACTTC
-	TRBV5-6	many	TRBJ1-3	CASSPDLGVGNTIYF	TGTGCCAGCAGCCCCGACCTAGGGGTTGGAAACACCATATATTTT
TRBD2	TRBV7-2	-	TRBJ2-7	CASSLAPGLPTRQYF	TGTGCCAGCAGCTTAGCGCCGGGACTACCTACGAGGCAGTACTTC
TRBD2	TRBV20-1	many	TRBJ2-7	CSAIGGSTYEQYF	TGCAGTGCGATCGGGGGGTCAACCTACGAGCAGTACTTC
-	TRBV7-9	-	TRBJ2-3	CASSAVGDTQYF	TGTGCCAGCAGCGCCGTGGGAGATACGCAGTATTTT
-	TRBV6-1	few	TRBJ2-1	CASSHEGLRQFF	TGTGCCAGCAGCCACGAGGGTTTGCGGCAGTTCTTC
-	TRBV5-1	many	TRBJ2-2	CASSGQPGAIAGELFF	TGCGCCAGCAGCGGGCAACCTGGGGCTATAGCCGGGGAGCTGTTTTTT
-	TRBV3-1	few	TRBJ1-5	CASSQDSRDDQPQHF	TGTGCCAGCAGCCAGGATAGCAGGGACGATCAGCCCCAGCATTTT
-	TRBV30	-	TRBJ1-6	CAARGSSSYNSPLHF	TGTGCCGCGAGGGGGAGTAGCTCCTATAATTCACCCCTCCACTTT
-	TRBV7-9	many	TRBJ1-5	CASSFSNDKFGPQHF	TGTGCCAGCAGCTTTTCAAATGACAAATTCGGGCCCCAGCATTTT
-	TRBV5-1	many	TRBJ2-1	CASSLESEQFF	TGCGCCAGCAGCTTGGAGTCTGAGCAGTTCTTC
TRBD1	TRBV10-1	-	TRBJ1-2	CASSEGTGDGDTF	TGCGCCAGCAGTGAAGGAACAGGGGATGGCGACACCTTC
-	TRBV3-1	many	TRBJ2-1	CASSHKWGSTGNEQFF	TGTGCCAGCAGCCATAAATGGGGTTCCACCGGGAATGAGCAGTTCTTC
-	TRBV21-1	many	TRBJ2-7	CAKSPEGASYEQYF	TGTGCCAAGAGTCCCGAGGGTGCCTCCTACGAGCAGTACTTC
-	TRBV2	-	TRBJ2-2	CASSGGASINTGELFF	TGTGCCAGCAGTGGGGGGGCTTCTATCAACACCGGGGAGCTGTTTTTT
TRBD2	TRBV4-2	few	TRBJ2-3	CASSQQSASGVDTQYF	TGTGCCAGCAGCCAACAAAGCGCTAGCGGGGTAGATACGCAGTATTTT
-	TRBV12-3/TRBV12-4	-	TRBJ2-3	CASSLAGGHTQYF	TGTGCCAGCAGTTTAGCTGGGGGACATACGCAGTATTTT
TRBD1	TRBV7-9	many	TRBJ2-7	CASSLEDRVSQYF	TGTGCCAGCAGCTTAGAAGACAGGGTCAGCCAGTACTTC
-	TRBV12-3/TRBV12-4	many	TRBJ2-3	CASSVRGSADTQYF	TGTGCCAGCAGCGTTCGCGGGTCCGCAGATACGCAGTATTTT
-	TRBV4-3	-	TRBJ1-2	CASSQDRSQFGYTF	TGCGCCAGCAGCCAAGATCGCAGCCAGTTTGGCTACACCTTC
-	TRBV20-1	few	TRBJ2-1	CSASGTFINEQFF	TGCAGTGCGAGCGGGACATTTATCAATGAGCAGTTCTTC
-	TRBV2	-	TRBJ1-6	CASMGGDSYNSPLHF	TGTGCCAGCATGGGGGGGGACTCCTATAATTCACCCCTCCACTTT
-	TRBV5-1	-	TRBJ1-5	CASSLRGGGQPQHF	TGCGCCAGCAGCTTGCGGGGGGGCGGTCAGCCCCAGCATTTT
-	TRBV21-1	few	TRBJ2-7	CASSKVTGDEQYF	TGTGCCAGCAGCAAAGTAACAGGGGACGAGCAGTACTTC
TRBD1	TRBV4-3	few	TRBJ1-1	CASSQHWDRGRTEAFF	TGCGCCAGCAGCCAGCACTGGGACAGGGGACGGACTGAAGCTTTCTTT
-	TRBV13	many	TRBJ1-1	CASSFYRNTEAFF	TGTGCCAGCAGCTTTTACAGGAACACTGAAGCTTTCTTT
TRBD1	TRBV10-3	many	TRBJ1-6	CAISESGQGSNSPLHF	TGTGCCATCAGTGAGTCGGGACAGGGATCTAATTCACCCCTCCACTTT
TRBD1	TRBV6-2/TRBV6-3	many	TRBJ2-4	CASSYRQGIFKNIQYF	TGTGCCAGCAGTTATCGACAGGGTATATTCAAAAACATTCAGTACTTC
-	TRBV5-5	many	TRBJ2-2	CASSLIPNTGELFF	TGTGCCAGCAGCTTGATCCCGAACACCGGGGAGCTGTTTTTT